This is a list of T cell receptor beta chains from one sample in a study of blood T cell repertoires in COVID-19. TCRdb's table, derived via immunoSEQ multiplex PCR, lists solely in-frame clones and lacks some. The sample records 150,000 or so clones, about 84% being singletons. Sample: PBMCs or T cells enriched from blood (not recorded which). The receptors here all came from a woman in her 40s with acute COVID-19. The CDR3 runs from the conserved cysteine through the conserved F or W. Fields, in order: J gene, CDR3 length, V gene, D gene, clone size, CDR3 DNA, CDR3 protein. D genes are given only for firm matches. Not all rows give a size; the values are once, few, many and, for expanded clones, a class.

TRBJ2-1	11	TRBV5-1	-	-	TGCGCCAGCAGTCCCGACACAAAGCAGTTCTTC	CASSPDTKQFF
TRBJ2-6	19	TRBV4-2	-	few	TGTGCCAGCAGCCAAGATTGGAGGCCTCCAATCTCTGGGGCCAACGTCCTGACTTTC	CASSQDWRPPISGANVLTF
TRBJ2-4	14	TRBV3-1/TRBV3-2	-	-	TGTGCCAGCAGCCAACGAGAAGCCAAAAACATTCAGTACTTC	CASSQREAKNIQYF
TRBJ2-3	16	TRBV7-3	TRBD2	-	TGTGCCAGCAGCTTCGTAGCGGGAGCAAGCACAGATACGCAGTATTTT	CASSFVAGASTDTQYF
TRBJ2-7	15	TRBV6-5	TRBD2	-	TGTGCCAGCAGGCAGGGACTAGCGGGAACCTACGAGCAGTACTTC	CASRQGLAGTYEQYF
TRBJ1-6	15	TRBV3-1/TRBV3-2	-	-	TGTGCCAGCAGCCAAGTAAGGGGTTATAATTCACCCCTCCACTTT	CASSQVRGYNSPLHF
TRBJ2-7	17	TRBV30	TRBD1	once	TGTGCCTGGAGAGTCCGGAACGGGACAGCGAAAAGGGACGAGCAGTACTTC	CAWRVRNGTAKRDEQYF
TRBJ1-2	16	TRBV10-3	TRBD1	-	TGTGCCATCAGTGACCGTGGGACAGGTGCTAACTATGGCTACACCTTC	CAISDRGTGANYGYTF
TRBJ2-3	14	TRBV5-1	-	-	TGCGCCAGCAGCGGAGGGACCCCGAGTGCTACGCAGTATTTT	CASSGGTPSATQYF
TRBJ2-7	17	TRBV7-9	-	-	TGTGCCAGCAGCACAGACCACTTTAGCGCGACTTCCTACGAGCAGTACTTC	CASSTDHFSATSYEQYF
TRBJ2-5	16	TRBV4-1	TRBD1	-	TGCGCCAGCAGCCAAACCGCCGGGACAGTCCAAGAGACCCAGTACTTC	CASSQTAGTVQETQYF
TRBJ2-7	11	TRBV30	-	-	TGTGCCTACAGACTAGAAAACGAGCAGTACTTC	CAYRLENEQYF
TRBJ1-2	17	TRBV10-3	-	-	TGTGCCATCAGTGAGTCGGGGGGATTTGTAGCTAACTATGGCTACACCTTC	CAISESGGFVANYGYTF
TRBJ1-1	12	TRBV15	-	-	TGTGCCACCAGCAGGGCGGGAGGGGGAGCTTTCTTT	CATSRAGGGAFF
TRBJ1-2	17	TRBV18	TRBD1	few	TGTGCCAGCTCACCGGACAGGGGGCGTATTGAGAACTATGGCTACACCTTC	CASSPDRGRIENYGYTF
TRBJ2-3	14	TRBV19	-	-	TGTGCCAGTAGTAACAGGGAGCCCACAGATACGCAGTATTTT	CASSNREPTDTQYF
TRBJ2-4	12	TRBV29-1	-	-	TGCAGCGTCTCTTGGGGCGAAAACATTCAGTACTTC	CSVSWGENIQYF
TRBJ2-6	15	TRBV5-1	-	-	TGCGCCAGCAGCTTAGGAGGGCGTGGGGCCAACGTCCTGACTTTC	CASSLGGRGANVLTF
TRBJ2-2	17	TRBV18	TRBD2	-	TGTGCCAGCTCAGTCTCCTGGACTAGCGGGAGCGCCGGGGAGCTGTTTTTT	CASSVSWTSGSAGELFF
TRBJ2-1	16	TRBV3-1/TRBV3-2	TRBD2	-	TGTGCCAGCAGCCGCGCCCAAGCGGGGGTCGGCAATGAGCAGTTCTTC	CASSRAQAGVGNEQFF
TRBJ2-3	15	TRBV7-7	-	-	TGTGCTAGCAGCTTAGGTCTAGGGGGTTCAGATACGCAGTATTTT	CASSLGLGGSDTQYF
TRBJ2-4	14	TRBV19	TRBD2	-	TGTGCCAGTAGTAATTTGCGGGAGGTGAACATTCAGTACTTC	CASSNLREVNIQYF
TRBJ1-5	15	TRBV7-2	-	-	TGTGCCAGCAGCTTAACACAGGAAAGAAATCAGCCCCAGCATTTT	CASSLTQERNQPQHF
TRBJ1-4	15	TRBV5-1	-	-	TGCGCCAGCAGCCCCGCCCAGGGCGCTAATGAAAAACTGTTTTTT	CASSPAQGANEKLFF
TRBJ1-1	14	TRBV27	-	few	TGTGCCACCTACGAAGCAGGCCAGGGCACTGAAGCTTTCTTT	CATYEAGQGTEAFF
TRBJ2-1	16	TRBV3-1/TRBV3-2	-	once	TGTGCCAGCAGCCCACAGGTTGGAATTATGGACAAAGAGCAGTTCTTC	CASSPQVGIMDKEQFF
TRBJ1-2	13	TRBV24-1	TRBD1	-	TGTGCCACCAAGGAAACAGGGGGAGGTGGCTACACCTTC	CATKETGGGGYTF
TRBJ2-1	15	TRBV11-3	-	-	TGTGCCAGCAGCAAGGGGGACGGGGTTTACAATGAGCAGTTCTTC	CASSKGDGVYNEQFF
TRBJ1-1	13	TRBV7-2	TRBD1	-	TGTGCCAGCAGCTTAGAGGACAGGGGGCAAGCTTTCTTT	CASSLEDRGQAFF
TRBJ1-5	14	TRBV7-9	TRBD1	few	TGTGCCAGCGGCGGGACAGGGGGTAATCAGCCCCAGCATTTT	CASGGTGGNQPQHF
TRBJ2-3	13	TRBV30	TRBD2	-	TGTGCCTGGGAGCGGGAGGCTCCAGGTACGCAGTATTTT	CAWEREAPGTQYF
TRBJ2-3	18	TRBV5-6	TRBD2	once	TGTGCCAGCAGCCTTTTGGGACTAGCGGGAGGTTCCACAGATACGCAGTATTTT	CASSLLGLAGGSTDTQYF
TRBJ2-7	14	TRBV6-5	-	-	TGTGCCAGCAGTCCTATTCGGGACACCTACGAGCAGTACTTC	CASSPIRDTYEQYF
TRBJ1-1	14	TRBV5-6	-	-	TGTGCCAGCAGCTTGGGAACGACTTACACTGAAGCTTTCTTT	CASSLGTTYTEAFF
TRBJ1-1	14	TRBV20-1	-	-	TGCAGTGCTAGTGTTGCGACAGGGAACACTGAAGCTTTCTTT	CSASVATGNTEAFF
TRBJ2-5	14	TRBV5-6	-	-	TGTGCCAGCAGCTCCACGGTGGGCCGTGAGACCCAGTACTTC	CASSSTVGRETQYF
TRBJ2-2	16	TRBV5-1	TRBD2	-	TGCGCCAGCGTCCCCGGGACTAGCGGGAGTACCGGGGAGCTGTTTTTT	CASVPGTSGSTGELFF
TRBJ1-2	14	TRBV10-3	TRBD1	-	TGTGCCATCAGTGATGACAGGGGGATCTATGGCTACACCTTC	CAISDDRGIYGYTF
TRBJ2-3	17	TRBV5-4	TRBD2	-	TGTGCCAGCAGCTTGTTCCCTAAAGCGGGAGGTACGGATACGCAGTATTTT	CASSLFPKAGGTDTQYF
TRBJ1-1	14	TRBV19	-	-	TGTGCCAGTGCACCCGGGGTCCTGAACACTGAAGCTTTCTTT	CASAPGVLNTEAFF
TRBJ2-3	14	TRBV6-1	-	-	TGTGCCAGCAGTGAAGTGGGCCTCGCCGATACGCAGTATTTT	CASSEVGLADTQYF
TRBJ2-5	14	TRBV9	-	-	TGTGCCAGCAGCGTAGGGTCAGTAAAGGAGACCCAGTACTTC	CASSVGSVKETQYF
TRBJ2-1	15	TRBV6-6	TRBD2	-	TGTGTCAGCAGTTCCCGGGGAGGGGATTACAATGAGCAGTTCTTC	CVSSSRGGDYNEQFF
TRBJ2-5	14	TRBV11-2	TRBD2	-	TGTGCCAGCAGCTTGGGACTAGGAGGAGAGACCCAGTACTTC	CASSLGLGGETQYF